One sample yielded the 21 T cell receptor beta chains listed below, sequenced in a study of OX40 agonist ivuxolimab in advanced cancers. The protocol was immunoSEQ multiplex PCR, while the TCRdb copy is restricted to in-frame clones and leaves out a portion. The sample shows under 70,000 clones, 80% to 90% of them seen only once. The sequencing here drew on CD4+ or CD8+ T cells sorted from blood, taken in a trial of the OX40 agonist ivuxolimab. Receptors originate from an adult with an advanced solid tumor such as melanoma, head and neck, liver or kidney cancer.

V usage is TRBV6-4 and J usage is TRBJ1-1, with a possible D match to TRBD1 (5 bases). Trimming left V 6 bases short and J 2 bases short, with 10 bases between. There are 13 residues in the CDR3. The V gene's germline CDR1 is MRHNA and CDR2 SNTAGT. This chain's CDR3 is CASRGGVNTEAFF. CDR3 DNA sequence: TGTGCCAGCAGGGGGGGGGTTAACACTGAAGCTTTCTTT.

The genes are TRBV7-9 and TRBJ1-2; TRBD1 matches at 9 bases. Germline V gives CDR1 SEHNR, CDR2 FQNEAQ (reference sequence). This CDR3 has 14 residues. V lost 8 bases, J lost 4 bases, and 8 bases stayed unmatched. The CDR3 nucleotides are TGTGCCAGCGGGGACAGGGTACGAGGCTATGGCTACACCTTC. Translated: CASGDRVRGYGYTF.

This sequence joins TRBV7-2 and TRBJ2-7, with TRBD2 matching 9 bases. The length of the CDR3 is 15 residues. V dropped 4 bases and J dropped 5; count of bases not matched to a gene: 9. Looked up from germline, CDR1 is SGHTA and CDR2 is FQGNSA. The CDR3 DNA reads as TGTGCCAGCAGCTCCCGCGGGGGGGCTCGCGACGAGCAGTACTTC. Protein product: CASSSRGGARDEQYF.

The rearrangement links TRBV4-3 to TRBJ2-6; D is unresolved. Deletions cut 0 bases from V and 0 bases from J, with 6 bases between. The CDR3 loop spans 16 amino acids. The germline V gene has CDR1 LGHNA and CDR2 YSLEER. CDR3 sequence reads: CASSQDKHSGANVLTF. The CDR3 coding sequence is TGCGCCAGCAGCCAAGATAAACACTCTGGGGCCAACGTCCTGACTTTC.

This chain connects TRBV7-9 to TRBJ1-4, with D possibly TRBD1 on 6 matching bases. This CDR3 has 16 amino acids. V shed 1 base and J shed 8 bases, with 17 bases lying between them. Per the germline V gene, CDR1 is SEHNR and CDR2 is FQNEAQ (reference sequence). CDR3 loop: CASSLVSGGNDEKLFF. As DNA, the CDR3 is TGTGCCAGCAGCTTAGTTTCGGGGGGCAATGACGAAAAACTGTTTTTT.

Details on this clone: One junction end disagrees with the germline gene, perhaps due to a read error. V usage is TRBV10-3 and J usage is TRBJ1-1; D not resolved. Germline loops: CDR1 ENHRY, CDR2 SYGVKD. This CDR3 has 14 residues. CDR3 in DNA: TGTGCCATCAGTGATGCCCACCAGAACCCTGAAGCTTTCTTT. It encodes CAISDAHQNPEAFF.

CDR3 region: CASSLGRDGTEAFF. CDR3 nucleotide sequence: TGTGCCAGCAGCTTAGGGCGGGACGGAACTGAAGCTTTCTTT. The chain recombines TRBV7-9 with TRBJ1-1; D is perhaps TRBD1 (5 bases). CDR3 length equals 14 residues. V was trimmed by 1 base and J by 5 bases, leaving 11 bases between them. Germline V CDR1 and CDR2: SEHNR, FQNEAQ (reference sequence).

The rearrangement links TRBV18 to TRBJ1-1; D gene uncertain. The CDR3 extends over 12 amino acids. V was pared by 2 bases and J by 7 bases, with 8 bases between. Germline V lookup: CDR1 KGHSH, CDR2 LQKENI. CDR3: CASSPSRREAFF. CDR3 DNA sequence: TGTGCCAGCTCACCAAGTCGGCGTGAAGCTTTCTTT.

The V call is TRBV29-1, the J call TRBJ2-5; D possibly corresponds to TRBD2 (7 bases). The V end lost 4 bases, the J end lost 5 bases, and 14 bases lay between the germline ends. The CDR3 sequence is 13 residues long. Germline V gene data show CDR1 as SQVTM and CDR2 as ANQGSEA. CDR3 sequence (DNA): TGCAGCGTTGGCTTGGGGGGGGCCGAGACCCAGTACTTC. Residues: CSVGLGGAETQYF.

The chain has TRBV11-1 and TRBJ2-7; tentative D call: TRBD1 (6 bases). The CDR3 runs to 14 residues. The V end was cut by 4 bases, the J end by 0 bases, with 10 bases between. Germline loops: CDR1 SGHAT, CDR2 FQDESV (reference sequence). CDR3 protein: CASSSGQSSYEQYF. For the CDR3, the DNA is TGTGCCAGCAGCTCCGGACAGAGCTCCTACGAGCAGTACTTC.

The count of this clone is one. This chain joins TRBV30 and TRBJ1-1; D may be TRBD1 (5 bases). Trimming stripped 5 bases from V and 5 bases from J, with 15 bases between. Germline assignment: CDR1 GTSNPN and CDR2 SVGIG (reference sequence). The CDR3 has 13 residues. The CDR3 region is CAWAMGRGTEAFF. The CDR3 DNA follows: TGTGCCTGGGCCATGGGGCGAGGGACTGAAGCTTTCTTT.

V is TRBV30 and J is TRBJ2-7; tentatively, D is TRBD1 (6 bases). CDR1 GTSNPN and CDR2 SVGIG come from the germline V gene (reference sequence). The germline V and J ends were trimmed by 3 bases and 5 bases, with 17 bases remaining between them. The CDR3 runs 14 residues. CDR3 nucleotide sequence: TGTGCCTGGAGACCTACAGGGTTGGATGACGAGCAGTACTTC. Protein product: CAWRPTGLDDEQYF. The full variable domain, its missing parts supplied by reference TRBV30 and TRBJ2-7, is SQTIHQWPATLVQPVGSPLSLECTVEGTSNPNLYWYRQAAGRGLQLLFYSVGIGQISSEVPQNLSASRPQDRQFILSSKKLLLSDSGFYLCAWRPTGLDDEQYFGPGTRLTVT.

The J gene is TRBJ2-2, the V gene TRBV5-5; D not resolved. Trimming stripped 2 bases from V and 6 bases from J, with 5 bases between. The CDR3 length is 12 residues. Germline CDR1 reads SGHKS; CDR2 reads YYEKEE (reference sequence). This CDR3 is CASSFVAGELFF. The CDR3 DNA is TGTGCCAGCAGCTTCGTAGCCGGGGAGCTGTTTTTT.

This chain links TRBV4-3 with TRBJ2-6; no firm D call. V lost 0 bases, J lost 0 bases, and 12 bases lay in between. This CDR3 region has 18 residues. The germline V gene encodes CDR1 LGHNA and CDR2 YSLEER. The CDR3 bases are TGCGCCAGCAGCCAAGAACGCCAGGCGAGCTCTGGGGCCAACGTCCTGACTTTC. Encoded protein: CASSQERQASSGANVLTF.

The rearrangement links TRBV7-2 to TRBJ1-2; no clear D gene. V shed 0 bases and J shed 5 bases, with 7 bases lying between them. Germline V lookup: CDR1 SGHTA, CDR2 FQGNSA. The CDR3 sequence is 13 residues long. Written as DNA, the CDR3 is TGTGCCAGCAGCTTAGCGGAGAGGTATGGCTACACCTTC. Translation: CASSLAERYGYTF.

This clone was seen a handful of times. The chain uses TRBV30 and TRBJ1-6; a weak D match, TRBD1 (5 bases). CDR1 and CDR2 from the germline V gene are GTSNPN and SVGIG (reference sequence). The germline V and J ends were trimmed by 2 bases and 13 bases, with 15 bases remaining between them. This CDR3 comprises 13 residues. CDR3 residues: CAWSRQREGPLHF. CDR3 sequence (DNA): TGTGCCTGGAGTCGACAGAGGGAAGGGCCCCTCCACTTT.

DNA for the CDR3: TGTGCCATCGCAGGGGAAAACACCGGGGAGCTGTTTTTT. As protein: CAIAGENTGELFF. The chain couples TRBV10-3 to TRBJ2-2; D might be TRBD1 (6 bases). This CDR3 is 13 amino acids long. Trimming stripped 8 bases from V and 2 bases from J, with 9 bases between. Germline V gene sequence: CDR1 ENHRY, CDR2 SYGVKD.

The chain is built from TRBV6-4 and TRBJ1-4; D is ambiguous. The CDR3 has 14 residues. Trimming pared 4 bases from V and 8 bases from J, leaving 14 bases between. Germline-derived CDR1 and CDR2 are MRHNA and SNTAGT. The DNA of the CDR3 is TGTGCCAGCAGTGGGGCCCAAAGAGGAGAAAAACTGTTTTTT. Protein sequence: CASSGAQRGEKLFF.

This clone has just one count. V gene TRBV10-3 combines with J gene TRBJ2-1; D gene uncertain. CDR3 length: 16 amino acids. Germline V gene data show CDR1 as ENHRY and CDR2 as SYGVKD. The V and J ends lost 6 bases and 0 bases respectively, with 15 bases between them. Here the CDR3 reads CAIRSFAVGSYNEQFF. The DNA for the CDR3 is TGTGCCATCAGATCTTTCGCGGTGGGCTCCTACAATGAGCAGTTCTTC.

This chain connects TRBV6-1 to TRBJ2-2; 9 bases match TRBD2. The CDR3 totals 15 residues. From germline, CDR1 is MNHNS and CDR2 SASEGT. V lost 8 bases to trimming and J lost 4 bases; unmatched junction nucleotides: 8. The CDR3 region has the DNA TGTGCCAGCCGTGGGGCAGCGGGGGGCACCGGGGAGCTGTTTTTT. Amino acid sequence: CASRGAAGGTGELFF.

This chain uses TRBV7-2 with TRBJ2-5; 10 bases line up with TRBD2. The CDR3 is made up of 16 amino acids. V was clipped by 5 bases and J by 2 bases; unmatched bases: 8. Germline loops: CDR1 SGHTA, CDR2 FQGNSA. The CDR3 loop reads CASSPYSGGPQETQYF. CDR3 nucleotide sequence: TGTGCCAGCAGCCCCTATAGCGGGGGGCCGCAAGAGACCCAGTACTTC.